The 14 T cell receptor beta chains reported below all come from one sample, sequenced in a study of glioma-infiltrating T cells after dendritic cell vaccination. The repertoire was sequenced with immunoSEQ multiplex PCR; TCRdb's copy has only in-frame clones and lacks some. Of about 99,000 clones listed, roughly 76% are singletons. Specimen: blood, collected before dendritic cell vaccination. Receptor source: a human donor with glioblastoma.

This chain uses TRBV4-3 with TRBJ2-7, with TRBD2 identical over 8 bases. V shed 0 bases and J 0 bases; nucleotides not matched to a gene: 1. CDR1 is LGHNA, CDR2 YSLEER, per germline. This CDR3 spans 15 amino acids. In nucleotides, the CDR3 is TGCGCCAGCAGCCAAGATGGGACTAGCTCCTACGAGCAGTACTTC. The encoded protein is CASSQDGTSSYEQYF.

This chain joins TRBV27 and TRBJ1-5, with a weak D call TRBD1 (6 bases). This CDR3 is 14 amino acids long. Deletions cut 1 base from V and 5 bases from J, with 9 bases between. The germline gives CDR1 MNHEY, CDR2 SMNVEV (reference sequence). The CDR3 spells CASSLFHRDQPQHF. DNA of the CDR3: TGTGCCAGCAGTTTATTTCACAGGGATCAGCCCCAGCATTTT.

This sequence joins TRBV21-1 and TRBJ2-1; the D call TRBD1 from the table was never checked on the DNA. TRBV21-1 is given as a pseudogene. The CDR3 sequence is 16 residues long. The CDR3 loop reads CASRLRTGGEHNEQFF. The CDR3 coding sequence is TGTGCCAGCAGGCTACGGACAGGGGGTGAACACAATGAGCAGTTCTTC.

As DNA, the CDR3 is TGTGCCAGCAGCTTAGCGACTAGCGGGGGTGATGACGAGCAGTACTTC. It specifies CASSLATSGGDDEQYF. The chain has TRBV11-3 and TRBJ2-7; 12 bases agree with TRBD2. The CDR3 length is 16 residues. Looked up from germline, CDR1 is SGHNT and CDR2 is YENEEA. V was clipped by 1 base and J by 5 bases; unmatched bases: 6.

The chain uses TRBV4-3 and TRBJ2-7, with D perhaps matching TRBD1 (6 bases). This CDR3 comprises 15 residues. Germline V gene lookup returns CDR1 LGHNA and CDR2 YSLEER. Trimming pared 1 base from V and 3 bases from J, leaving 13 bases between. The CDR3 coding sequence is TGCGCCAGCAGCCAAGCTGATCAACAGGGCTACGAGCAGTACTTC. It yields the protein CASSQADQQGYEQYF.

CDR3 residues: CASRSTGNEQYF. The DNA of the CDR3 is TGCGCCAGCAGAAGCACAGGGAACGAGCAGTACTTC. J is TRBJ2-5 and V is TRBV5-1, with a weak D call TRBD1 (6 bases). The J call is uncertain, as TRBJ2-7 better fits the DNA end. The CDR3 consists of 12 residues. Germline lookup yields CDR1 SGHRS and CDR2 YFSETQ.

The CDR3 here is CASSQSGQGSQPQHF. CDR3 coding DNA: TGCGCCAGCAGCCAATCGGGACAGGGTAGTCAGCCCCAGCATTTT. This chain links TRBV4-1 with TRBJ1-5; 9 bases map to TRBD1. The trim removed 2 bases at V and 6 bases at J, leaving 5 bases unmatched. This CDR3 region has 15 residues. Germline V lookup: CDR1 MGHRA, CDR2 YSYEKL.

This chain uses TRBV7-9 with TRBJ2-7; no clear D. V was cut by 5 bases and J by 0 bases, with 2 bases left in between. This CDR3 has 11 amino acids. Germline loops: CDR1 SEHNR, CDR2 FQNEAQ (reference sequence). The CDR3 reads CASSHSYEQYF. The CDR3 nucleotides read TGTGCCAGCAGCCACTCCTACGAGCAGTACTTC.

The chain couples TRBV11-2 to TRBJ1-1; D not resolved. V was shortened by 1 base and J by 6 bases, with 18 bases between the two germline ends. CDR1 is SGHAT and CDR2 is FQNNGV in the germline V gene. The CDR3 consists of 16 residues. CDR3 amino acids: CASSLVGTSRVPEAFF. The CDR3 coding sequence is TGTGCCAGCAGCTTAGTTGGTACCTCGAGGGTCCCTGAAGCTTTCTTT.

This clone is a singleton in its sample. V is TRBV5-5 and J is TRBJ2-2; D remains unclear. Trimming cost V 0 bases and J 1 base, with 10 bases left between them. Looked up from germline, CDR1 is SGHKS and CDR2 is YYEKEE (reference sequence). This CDR3 comprises 16 residues. The CDR3 DNA sequence: TGTGCCAGCAGCTTGGTACAGAGCCTGAACACCGGGGAGCTGTTTTTT. Translated, it gives CASSLVQSLNTGELFF. Full variable domain (rest looked up from reference TRBV5-5 and TRBJ2-2): DAGVTQSPTHLIKTRGQQVTLRCSPISGHKSVSWYQQVLGQGPQFIFQYYEKEERGRGNFPDRFSARQFPNYSSELNVNALLLGDSALYLCASSLVQSLNTGELFFGEGSRLTVL.

The V gene is TRBV15, the J gene TRBJ2-3, with a weak D call TRBD1 (6 bases). Germline V gene lookup returns CDR1 LNHNV and CDR2 YYDKDF (reference sequence). Trimming left V 8 bases short and J 6 bases short, with 15 bases between. This CDR3 contains 13 residues. The chain's CDR3 is CATSVRGIDTQYF. CDR3 coding DNA: TGTGCCACCTCGGTCAGGGGTATCGATACGCAGTATTTT. Combining the CDR3 with reference TRBV15 and TRBJ2-3 gives the whole variable domain DAMVIQNPRYQVTQFGKPVTLSCSQTLNHNVMYWYQQKSSQAPKLLFHYYDKDFNNEADTPDNFQSRRPNTSFCFLDIRSPGLGDTAMYLCATSVRGIDTQYFGPGTRLTVL.

The chain combines TRBV4-2 with TRBJ2-1; 8 nucleotides align to TRBD2. The CDR3 length is 15 residues. The germline gives CDR1 LGHNA, CDR2 YNFKEQ. After removal of 5 bases from V and 8 bases from J, the junction contained 11 bases not matched to a gene. As DNA, the CDR3 is TGTGCCAGCAGCGTGCGGACCCGGGGGGGTGATGAGCAGTTCTTC. This codes for CASSVRTRGGDEQFF.

This clone occurred a few times. V is TRBV6-1 and J is TRBJ1-5; a weak D match, TRBD1 (5 bases). CDR1 is MNHNS and CDR2 is SASEGT in the germline V gene. V lost 7 bases and J lost 0, with 10 bases in between. This CDR3 comprises 14 residues. The CDR3 spells CASTGLYSNQPQHF. The CDR3 nucleotides are TGTGCCAGCACAGGGCTATATAGCAATCAGCCCCAGCATTTT.

The chain uses TRBV29-1 and TRBJ1-2; TRBD1 is a possible D gene (6 bases). V was clipped by 6 bases and J by 6 bases, with 17 bases between them. Germline lookup yields CDR1 SQVTM and CDR2 ANQGSEA. This CDR3 contains 13 residues. CDR3 region: CSVDGEGGDGYTF. Here the CDR3 DNA reads TGCAGCGTCGACGGGGAAGGGGGAGATGGCTACACCTTC.